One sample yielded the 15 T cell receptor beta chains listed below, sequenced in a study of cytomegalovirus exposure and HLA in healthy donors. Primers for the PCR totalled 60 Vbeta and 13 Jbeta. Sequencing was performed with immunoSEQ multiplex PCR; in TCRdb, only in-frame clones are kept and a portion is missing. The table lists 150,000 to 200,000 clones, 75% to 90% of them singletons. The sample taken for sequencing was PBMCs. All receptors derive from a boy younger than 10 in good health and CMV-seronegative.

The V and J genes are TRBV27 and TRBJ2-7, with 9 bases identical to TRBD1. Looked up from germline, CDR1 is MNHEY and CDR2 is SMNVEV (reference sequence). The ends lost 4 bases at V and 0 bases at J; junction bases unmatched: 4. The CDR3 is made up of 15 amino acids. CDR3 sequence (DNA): TGTGCCAGCAGTTCGGGACAGGGTAGCTCCTACGAGCAGTACTTC. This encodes CASSSGQGSSYEQYF.

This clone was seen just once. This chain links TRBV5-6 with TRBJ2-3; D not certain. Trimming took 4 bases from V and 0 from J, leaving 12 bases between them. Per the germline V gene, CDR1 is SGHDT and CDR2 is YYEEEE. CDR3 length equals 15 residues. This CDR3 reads CASSPGPSSTDTQYF. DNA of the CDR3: TGTGCCAGCAGCCCCGGTCCCTCAAGCACAGATACGCAGTATTTT.

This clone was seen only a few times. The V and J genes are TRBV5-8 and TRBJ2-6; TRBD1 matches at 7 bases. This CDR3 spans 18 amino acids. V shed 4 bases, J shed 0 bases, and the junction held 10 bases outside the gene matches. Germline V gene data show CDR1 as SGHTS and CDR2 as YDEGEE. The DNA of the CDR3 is TGTGCCAGCAGCCGCCCGGGACAGAGGACCTCTGGGGCCAACGTCCTGACTTTC. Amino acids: CASSRPGQRTSGANVLTF.

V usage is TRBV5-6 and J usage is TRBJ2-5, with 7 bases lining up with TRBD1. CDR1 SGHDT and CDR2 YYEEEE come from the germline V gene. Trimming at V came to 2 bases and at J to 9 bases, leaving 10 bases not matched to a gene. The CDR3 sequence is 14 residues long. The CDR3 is CASSFSQDRSPQYF. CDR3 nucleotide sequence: TGTGCCAGCAGCTTTAGTCAGGACAGGAGTCCCCAGTACTTC.

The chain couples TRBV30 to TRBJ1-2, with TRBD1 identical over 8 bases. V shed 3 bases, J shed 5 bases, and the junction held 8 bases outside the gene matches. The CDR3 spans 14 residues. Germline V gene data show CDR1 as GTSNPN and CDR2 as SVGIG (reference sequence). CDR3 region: CAWSHTQGVYGYTF. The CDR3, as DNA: TGTGCCTGGAGCCACACACAGGGGGTATATGGCTACACCTTC.

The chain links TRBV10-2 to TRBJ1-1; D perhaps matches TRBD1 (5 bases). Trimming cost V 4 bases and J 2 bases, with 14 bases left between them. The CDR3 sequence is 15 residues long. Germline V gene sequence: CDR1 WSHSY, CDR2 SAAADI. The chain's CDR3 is CASSGPQGRNTEAFF. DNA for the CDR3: TGCGCCAGCAGTGGTCCCCAGGGAAGAAACACTGAAGCTTTCTTT.

CDR3 sequence: CASSSQTVTEAFF. The CDR3, as DNA: TGTGCCAGTAGTTCTCAGACAGTCACTGAAGCTTTCTTT. The V gene is TRBV19, the J gene TRBJ1-1; weak D call: TRBD1 (5 bases). Germline CDR1 and CDR2: LNHDA and SQIVND (reference sequence). V was pared by 5 bases and J by 4 bases, with 11 bases between. The CDR3 spans 13 residues. Drawing the rest from reference TRBV19 and TRBJ1-1, the complete variable domain is DGGITQSPKYLFRKEGQNVTLSCEQNLNHDAMYWYRQDPGQGLRLIYYSQIVNDFQKGDIAEGYSVSREKKESFPLTVTSAQKNPTAFYLCASSSQTVTEAFFGQGTRLTVV.

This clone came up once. CDR3 amino acids: CARSLLAGGLETQYF. Written as DNA, the CDR3 is TGTGCCAGAAGCCTTCTAGCGGGGGGGTTGGAGACCCAGTACTTC. This chain joins TRBV5-3 and TRBJ2-5; 12 bases map to TRBD2. TRBV5-3 is known as an ORF, though its function is uncertain. CDR3 length: 15 amino acids. The J segment lost 5 bases and the V segment lost 4 bases, leaving 6 bases of the junction unmatched.

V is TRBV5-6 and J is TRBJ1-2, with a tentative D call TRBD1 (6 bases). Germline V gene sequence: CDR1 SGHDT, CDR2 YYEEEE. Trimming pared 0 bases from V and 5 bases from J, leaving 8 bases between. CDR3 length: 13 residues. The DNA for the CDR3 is TGTGCCAGCAGCTTGGACAGGGTTTATGGCTACACCTTC. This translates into CASSLDRVYGYTF.

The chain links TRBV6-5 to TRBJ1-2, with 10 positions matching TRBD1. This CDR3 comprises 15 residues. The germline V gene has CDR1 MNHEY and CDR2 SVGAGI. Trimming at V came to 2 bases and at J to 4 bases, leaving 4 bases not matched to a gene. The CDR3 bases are TGTGCCAGCAGTTACGCCGGGACAGGGGTCTATGGCTACACCTTC. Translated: CASSYAGTGVYGYTF.

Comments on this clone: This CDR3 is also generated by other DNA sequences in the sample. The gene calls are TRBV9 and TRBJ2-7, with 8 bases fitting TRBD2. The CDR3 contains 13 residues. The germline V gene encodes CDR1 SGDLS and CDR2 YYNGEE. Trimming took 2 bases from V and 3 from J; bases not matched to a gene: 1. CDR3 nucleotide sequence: TGTGCCAGCAGCGTCAGCGGGAGCTACGAGCAGTACTTC. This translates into CASSVSGSYEQYF.

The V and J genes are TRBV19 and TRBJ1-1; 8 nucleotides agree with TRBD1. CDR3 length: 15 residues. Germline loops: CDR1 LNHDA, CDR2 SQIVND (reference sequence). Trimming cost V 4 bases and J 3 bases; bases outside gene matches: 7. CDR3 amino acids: CASSTGGAWDTEAFF. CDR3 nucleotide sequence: TGTGCCAGTAGTACAGGGGGCGCATGGGACACTGAAGCTTTCTTT.

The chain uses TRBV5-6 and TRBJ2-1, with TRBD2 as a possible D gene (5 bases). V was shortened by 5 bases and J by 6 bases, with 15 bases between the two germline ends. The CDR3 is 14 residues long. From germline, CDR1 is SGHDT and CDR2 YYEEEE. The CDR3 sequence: CASRWRVGSNEQFF. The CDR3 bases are TGTGCCAGCAGGTGGCGGGTGGGTAGCAATGAGCAGTTCTTC.

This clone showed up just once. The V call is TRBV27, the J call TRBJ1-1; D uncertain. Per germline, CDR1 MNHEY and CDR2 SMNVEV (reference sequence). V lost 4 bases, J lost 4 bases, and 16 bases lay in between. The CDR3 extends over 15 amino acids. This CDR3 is CASSSAWRTGTEAFF. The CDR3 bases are TGTGCCAGCAGTTCAGCATGGAGGACCGGCACTGAAGCTTTCTTT.

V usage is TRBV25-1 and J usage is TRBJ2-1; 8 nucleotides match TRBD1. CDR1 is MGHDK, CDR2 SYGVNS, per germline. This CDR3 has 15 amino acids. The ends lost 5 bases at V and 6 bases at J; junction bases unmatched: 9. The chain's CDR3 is CASSPPGTGFNEQFF. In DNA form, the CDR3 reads TGTGCCAGCAGTCCCCCCGGGACAGGATTCAATGAGCAGTTCTTC. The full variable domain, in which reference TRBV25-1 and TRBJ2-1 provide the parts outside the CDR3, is EADIYQTPRYLVIGTGKKITLECSQTMGHDKMYWYQQDPGMELHLIHYSYGVNSTEKGDLSSESTVSRIRTEHFPLTLESARPSHTSQYLCASSPPGTGFNEQFFGPGTRLTVL.